Shown below are 16 T cell receptor beta chains from a single sample sequenced in a study of Ad26.COV2.S vaccination and SARS-CoV-2 variants. Stated treatment: roughly 18 received Ad26.COV2.S at low or high dose, single or two shots; about 5 received placebo; per-sample allocation not given. The investigators took samples on day 63 after the first vaccine or placebo injection. This table comes from immunoSEQ multiplex PCR, and its TCRdb copy is limited to in-frame clones, with some not included. Here the sample spans about 470,000 clones, 80% to 95% being singletons. This specimen consisted of peripheral blood, obtained in a trial of Ad26.COV2.S vaccine versus placebo. The receptors originated from a person aged 18-60 years who received the Ad26.COV2.S COVID-19 vaccine or a placebo.

The gene calls are TRBV19 and TRBJ2-3, with TRBD2 matching 14 bases. V lost 4 bases to trimming and J lost 11 bases; unmatched junction nucleotides: 5. The CDR3 contains 14 residues. Germline V gene sequence: CDR1 LNHDA, CDR2 SQIVND (reference sequence). This CDR3 is CASSTGTSGSGQYF. In nucleotides, the CDR3 is TGTGCCAGTAGTACCGGGACTAGCGGGAGTGGGCAGTATTTT. Drawing the rest from reference TRBV19 and TRBJ2-3, the complete variable domain is DGGITQSPKYLFRKEGQNVTLSCEQNLNHDAMYWYRQDPGQGLRLIYYSQIVNDFQKGDIAEGYSVSREKKESFPLTVTSAQKNPTAFYLCASSTGTSGSGQYFGPGTRLTVL.

The chain couples TRBV23-1 to TRBJ2-2; 7 positions match TRBD1. TRBV23-1 has ORF status, its function being uncertain. The CDR3 is 15 amino acids. V gave up 9 bases and J gave up 4 bases; unmatched junction bases: 11. CDR3 coding DNA: TGCGCCAGGGGGAACCGGGACAGTGCCACCGGGGAGCTGTTTTTT. Its translation is CARGNRDSATGELFF.

CDR3 loop: CASSPLRDDEQYF. CDR3 nucleotide sequence: TGTGCCAGCTCACCACTCCGGGATGACGAGCAGTACTTC. The gene calls are TRBV18 and TRBJ2-7; D possibly corresponds to TRBD2 (5 bases). Germline CDR1 is KGHSH and CDR2 is LQKENI. The length of the CDR3 is 13 residues. V was trimmed by 1 base and J by 5 bases, leaving 9 bases between them.

The CDR3 nucleotides are TGTGCCAGCACCTCTTGGCGGGAGGACAGCAAAAACATTCAGTACTTC. Translation gives CASTSWREDSKNIQYF. The V call is TRBV27, the J call TRBJ2-4; the match to TRBD2 covers 8 bases. The CDR3 extends over 16 amino acids. Germline loops: CDR1 MNHEY, CDR2 SMNVEV (reference sequence). V trimming: 7 bases; J trimming: 3 bases; junction bases outside the gene matches: 11.

This chain links TRBV19 with TRBJ1-4; TRBD1 matches at 8 bases. This CDR3 region has 15 residues. Germline CDR1 and CDR2: LNHDA and SQIVND (reference sequence). Unmatched junction bases numbered 9, after V lost 10 bases and J lost 2 bases. The CDR3 coding sequence is TGTGCCACCCGGGACAGGTCTGCGACTAATGAAAAACTGTTTTTT. As protein: CATRDRSATNEKLFF.

The chain couples TRBV4-2 to TRBJ2-3; 7 bases agree with TRBD2. Trimming at V came to 1 base and at J to 2 bases, leaving 6 bases not matched to a gene. The CDR3 is 16 residues long. Germline-derived CDR1 and CDR2 are LGHNA and YNFKEQ. CDR3 nucleotides: TGTGCCAGCAGCCAAGTTACGACTAGCTCCACAGATACGCAGTATTTT. Amino acids: CASSQVTTSSTDTQYF.

The V call is TRBV21-1, the J call TRBJ2-7; TRBD1, the table's D call, was not compared with the DNA. TRBV21-1 counts as a pseudogene. This CDR3 has 15 amino acids. CDR3 sequence reads: CASSTPGQGSLKQYF. CDR3 nucleotides: TGTGCCAGCAGCACCCCGGGACAGGGGAGTTTGAAGCAGTACTTC.

The rearrangement uses TRBV7-8 and TRBJ2-3; 8 bases are a match to TRBD2. CDR1 is SGHVS and CDR2 is FQNEAQ in the germline V gene. V shed 6 bases, J shed 1 base, and the junction held 3 bases outside the gene matches. This CDR3 comprises 14 residues. Here the CDR3 DNA reads TGTGCCAGCAGTTTGGGACTAGGCACAGATACGCAGTATTTT. Translation gives CASSLGLGTDTQYF.

This clone was seen a handful of times. Other DNA sequences in this sample translate to the same CDR3. This sequence joins TRBV27 and TRBJ2-1; 9 nucleotides align to TRBD1. The CDR3 covers 13 residues. V gave up 4 bases and J gave up 7 bases; unmatched junction bases: 2. In germline, CDR1 is MNHEY, CDR2 SMNVEV (reference sequence). The CDR3, as DNA: TGTGCCAGCAGTTGGGGGACAGGGAATGAGCAGTTCTTC. This translates into CASSWGTGNEQFF.

This clone came up a few times. The rearrangement joins TRBV28 to TRBJ2-7, with D uncertain. Germline V CDR1 and CDR2: MDHEN, SYDVKM. CDR3 length: 12 amino acids. Between the trimmed V and J ends, which lost 6 bases and 4 bases, there was a span of 10 bases. Here the CDR3 DNA reads TGTGCCAGCAGGGGATCTAGGTACGAGCAGTACTTC. Protein: CASRGSRYEQYF.

The chain combines TRBV6-5 with TRBJ2-1, with TRBD1 matching 8 bases. Trimming took 8 bases from V and 2 from J; bases not matched to a gene: 5. Germline V gene data show CDR1 as MNHEY and CDR2 as SVGAGI. This CDR3 contains 14 residues. The CDR3 bases are TGTGCCAGCCTGGCAGGGGGCCCCTACAATGAGCAGTTCTTC. Amino acids: CASLAGGPYNEQFF.

The J gene is TRBJ2-2, the V gene TRBV2; D could derive from TRBD1 or TRBD2 (5 bases each). CDR3 length: 14 amino acids. V was shortened by 1 base and J by 4 bases, with 7 bases between the two germline ends. CDR1 is SNHLY, CDR2 FYNNEI, per germline. CDR3 DNA: TGTGCCAGCAGTGAAGTGAGGGGCACCGGGGAGCTGTTTTTT. It specifies CASSEVRGTGELFF.

The chain combines TRBV9 with TRBJ2-1; D is uncertain. Deletions cut 0 bases from V and 6 bases from J, with 25 bases between. The CDR3 covers 19 residues. The germline CDR1 and CDR2 sequences are SGDLS and YYNGEE. The chain's CDR3 is CASSVAPEFGRILVNEQFF. The CDR3 DNA reads as TGTGCCAGCAGCGTAGCCCCGGAGTTCGGGCGGATCCTGGTCAATGAGCAGTTCTTC.

This clone has only one observation. The chain recombines TRBV9 with TRBJ2-7; 8 bases are a match to TRBD1. Per germline, CDR1 SGDLS and CDR2 YYNGEE. The trim removed 2 bases at V and 0 bases at J, leaving 7 bases unmatched. CDR3 length equals 16 residues. The CDR3 spells CASSVEGQASSYEQYF. CDR3 in DNA: TGTGCCAGCAGCGTTGAGGGACAGGCAAGCTCCTACGAGCAGTACTTC.

For the CDR3, the DNA is TGCGCCAGCAGCTTGGGGACATCGAGGGGAGAGACCCAGTACTTC. Protein sequence: CASSLGTSRGETQYF. V and J are TRBV5-1 and TRBJ2-5; D tentatively reads TRBD1 or TRBD2 (5 bases each). This CDR3 comprises 15 residues. Germline CDR1 SGHRS, CDR2 YFSETQ. Trimming left V 0 bases short and J 4 bases short, with 13 bases between.

V and J are TRBV5-6 and TRBJ2-7; TRBD2 agrees at 11 bases. V gave up 0 bases and J gave up 2 bases; unmatched junction bases: 4. Germline V lookup: CDR1 SGHDT, CDR2 YYEEEE. The CDR3 extends over 16 amino acids. The CDR3 region is CASSLEGLAAPYEQYF. CDR3 coding DNA: TGTGCCAGCAGCTTGGAGGGACTAGCGGCCCCCTACGAGCAGTACTTC.